This T cell receptor (beta chain) appears in the sequencing data of a study of blood T cells in healthy people across ages. Trimming took off 1 base at V and 5 bases at J, with 15 bases between the two ends. This CDR3 comprises 15 residues. Germline assignment: CDR1 MNHNS and CDR2 SASEGT. Then a second PCR, running roughly 6 to 11 cycles, was carried out with a sample-barcoded 5' primer and a J-beta primer mix. TCRdb redid the calling of the 5' RACE reads with MiXCR, one entry per CDR3 protein. The sample holds about a million distinct CDR3 sequences, about 48% seen once. The chain uses TRBV6-1 and TRBJ2-7; D is possibly TRBD1 (6 bases). Sequenced sample: blood. This sequence was found in a man younger than 45 in good health. The CDR3 sequence: CASSEGAGDANEQYF. The CDR3 DNA reads TGTGCCAGCAGTGAAGGGGCAGGGGATGCCAACGAGCAGTACTTC.